This T cell receptor beta chain appears in the sequencing data of a study of blood T cells in healthy people across ages (dated by TCRdb to between 2014 and 2017). The study in broad terms: In model experiments, roughly one uniquely barcoded TCR beta cDNA molecule per two T cells was captured by template switching. The study analyzed two additional independent replicas of 1 million unique cDNA reads from the same blood draw for two donors, one aged 18 to 30 and one aged 80 or older. The study measured age-related changes in TCR beta repertoire diversity using deep sequencing normalized with unique cDNA molecular identifiers. Donors of different ages were randomly distributed across sequencing lanes to avoid experimental bias. The donors were divided into four age groups: young (average around 15 years), middle-aged (approximately 39), aged (approximately 59) and long-lived (approximately 74). On the study overall, not on this receptor specifically: Since profiling was done on bulk unsorted PBMCs, naive and antigen-experienced compartments could not be conclusively compared. The percentage of naive T cells measured by flow cytometry correlated strongly with observed TCR beta diversity. Donor CMV infection status was unknown, potentially confounding age-related changes in expanded clonotypes. Estimates of total diversity from one million sequenced T cells were regarded as lower bounds and underestimates. Compared with the aged group, more naive CD4+ T cells, fewer expanded clones and increased TCR diversity were shown by the long-lived group, suggesting age selection. As age increased, observed TCR beta diversity per million T cells dropped in a roughly linear way, and a significant reduction was already evident by age 40.

CDR1 and CDR2 are read off the germline V gene as LGHNA and YSLEER. V sheds 0 bases and J sheds 1 base, leaving 15 bases between their ends. The CDR3 numbers 17 residues from cysteine through phenylalanine. Just CDR3 DNA is preserved here, 51 bases in frame from base 1. This clonotype has a handful of counts. This clone's antigen is unknown. No qualities accompany the bases; no much larger clone lies one base away. Library prep was done by 5' RACE. Data came from an Illumina HiSeq 2500. A second roughly 6 to 11 cycle PCR used a sample-barcoded 5' primer and a J-beta primer mix. Each TCR beta cDNA molecule received a unique molecular identifier from a template-switch 5' adaptor carrying 12 random nucleotides. Each sample yielded at least 2.5 million CDR3-containing paired-end reads. First-strand cDNA was synthesized from all RNA with the Mint cDNA synthesis kit, primed by a TRBC-specific oligonucleotide. Following uracil-DNA glycosylase treatment, all cDNA underwent a first 18-cycle PCR with the universal primers M1SS and BC2_uni_R. On the authors' methods: For normalization, 1 million high-quality reads were randomly selected from each sample, with every read carrying a distinct molecular identifier. Instead of being binned into consensus sequences, reads that shared molecular identifiers were thrown out. MiTCR, run with a Q25 quality threshold and the strictest error-elimination algorithm, handled CDR3 identification, clonotype clustering and error correction. A nonparametric unseen species model using Euler transformation provided a lower-bound estimate of total TCR beta diversity. TCRdb applied fastp at Q25 and MiXCR to the public reads, then kept only in-frame beta chains. Here each entry gathers all rows of one CDR3 protein and keeps the most common genes and DNA. TCRdb, not the original authors, processed these V and J calls. In all, the sample holds hundreds of thousands of distinct CDR3 sequences, and 45% to 50% of those were seen once. 13% of the sample comes from the top ten.

Donors were a few dozen systemically healthy Caucasian individuals from Russia aged 6 to 90 years. Approximately 9.3 milliliters of peripheral blood were drawn from each donor into EDTA-treated Vacutainer tubes. PBMCs were isolated by Ficoll-Paque density-gradient centrifugation, with at least 6.5 million obtained per sample. Total RNA, at least 5 micrograms per sample, was extracted from PBMCs with Trizol reagent. The percentages of naive CD45RAhigh/CD27high T cells were determined by flow cytometry on a PBMC aliquot from every donor. The receptor comes from a young man in good health. The sample consisted of blood. The chain is made from TRBV4-3 and TRBJ2-5; the D gene is perhaps TRBD1 or TRBD2, as each covers 6 bases. The DNA sequence reads TGCGCCAGCAGCCAAGATTCCGGGGGCATCGGCCAAGAGACCCAGTACTTC. It translates to CASSQDSGGIGQETQYF.